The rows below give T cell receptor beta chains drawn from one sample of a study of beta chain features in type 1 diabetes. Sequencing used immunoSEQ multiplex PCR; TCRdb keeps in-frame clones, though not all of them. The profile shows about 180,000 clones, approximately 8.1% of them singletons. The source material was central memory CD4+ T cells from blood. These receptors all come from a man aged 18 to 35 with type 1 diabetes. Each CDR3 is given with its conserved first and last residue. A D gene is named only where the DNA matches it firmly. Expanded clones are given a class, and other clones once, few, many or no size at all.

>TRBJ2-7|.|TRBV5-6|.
TGTGCCAGCAGCGGGACCGGGGGATATTCCTACGAGCAGTACTTC
CASSGTGGYSYEQYF
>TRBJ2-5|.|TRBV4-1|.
TGCGCCAGCAGCCAAGAGGCAGGGGCACTTTACCAAGAGACCCAGTACTTC
CASSQEAGALYQETQYF
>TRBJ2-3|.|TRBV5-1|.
TGCGCCAGCAGCTTGGGAGTAGCAGCAGATACGCAGTATTTT
CASSLGVAADTQYF
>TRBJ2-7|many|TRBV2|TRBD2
TGTGCCAGCAGTGTCGGGGGGGCTAACTCCTACGAGCAGTACTTC
CASSVGGANSYEQYF
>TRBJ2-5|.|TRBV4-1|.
TGCGCCAGCAGCCAAGATGTGGCCCAGCGGAGGGAGACCCAGTACTTC
CASSQDVAQRRETQYF
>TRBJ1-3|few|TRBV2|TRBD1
TGTGCCAGCAAGACAGGGGGAGACTCTGGAAACACCATATATTTT
CASKTGGDSGNTIYF
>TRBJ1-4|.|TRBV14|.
TGTGCCAGCAGCCCGTTCGGGGAAAAACTGTTTTTT
CASSPFGEKLFF
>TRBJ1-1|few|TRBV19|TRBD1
TGTGCCAGTATCAGGGGGCAGGGAACTGAAGCTTTCTTT
CASIRGQGTEAFF
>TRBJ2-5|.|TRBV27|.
TGTGCCAGCAGTTTAACTCAAGAGACCCAGTACTTC
CASSLTQETQYF
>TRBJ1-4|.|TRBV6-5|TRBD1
TGTGCCAGCAGTCCGGACAGGGAGGATCTCGTAAAACTGTTTTTT
CASSPDREDLVKLFF
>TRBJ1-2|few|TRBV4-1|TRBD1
TGCGCCAGCAGCCAAGTCCGGGACAGGGGGCCACCCTCCTATGGCTACACCTTC
CASSQVRDRGPPSYGYTF
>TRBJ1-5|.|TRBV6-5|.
TGTGCCAGCAGCACCTCGAGGGTTCAGCCCCAGCATTTT
CASSTSRVQPQHF
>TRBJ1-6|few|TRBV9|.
TGTGCCAGCAGCGTAGCTGGGCAAAGCTCCTATAATTCACCCCTCCACTTT
CASSVAGQSSYNSPLHF
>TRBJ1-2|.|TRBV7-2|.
TGTGCCAGCAGCTTAGAGGGGTATGGCTACACCTTC
CASSLEGYGYTF
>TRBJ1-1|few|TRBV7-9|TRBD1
TGTGCCAGCAGCCGCCGACAGGGGGCCCCGAACACTGAAGCTTTCTTT
CASSRRQGAPNTEAFF
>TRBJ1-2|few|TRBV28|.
TGTGCCAGCAGTGCGGGACCGAGGTATGGCTACACCTTC
CASSAGPRYGYTF
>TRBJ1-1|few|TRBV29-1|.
TGCAGCGTTGAAGCCGGACAGAACACTGAAGCTTTCTTT
CSVEAGQNTEAFF
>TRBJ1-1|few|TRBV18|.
TGTGCCAGCTCACCACTCCAGGGTTGGGGCACTGAAGCTTTCTTT
CASSPLQGWGTEAFF
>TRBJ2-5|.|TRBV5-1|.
TGCGCCAGCAGCTTGGGGCTGATCCAAGAGACCCAGTACTTC
CASSLGLIQETQYF
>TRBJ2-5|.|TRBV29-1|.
TGCAGCGTCTGGGGAGACCAAGAGACCCAGTACTTC
CSVWGDQETQYF
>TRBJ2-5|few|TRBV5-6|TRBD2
TGTGCCAGCAGCCCCGAGCGGGGAAGCCAGGGTGAGACCCAGTACTTC
CASSPERGSQGETQYF
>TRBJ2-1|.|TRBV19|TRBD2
TGTGCCAGTAGTATACGGACTAGCGGGAGCTCCTACAATGAGCAGTTCTTC
CASSIRTSGSSYNEQFF
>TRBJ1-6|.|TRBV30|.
TGTGCCTGGAGTGTTCGAGGGACCTATAATTCACCCCTCCACTTT
CAWSVRGTYNSPLHF
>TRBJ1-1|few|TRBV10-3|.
TGTGCCATTAAAGGCCGGGGGAACACTGAAGCTTTCTTT
CAIKGRGNTEAFF
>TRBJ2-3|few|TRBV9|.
TGTGCCAGCAGCGACGCGCGGGATTTCGGAGCAGATACGCAGTATTTT
CASSDARDFGADTQYF
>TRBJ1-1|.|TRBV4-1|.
TGCGCCAGCAGCCAAGATCGTTACACTGAAGCTTTCTTT
CASSQDRYTEAFF
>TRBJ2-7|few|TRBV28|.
TGTGCCAGCAGGCGGGCAGGGGTGTCCTACGAGCAGTACTTC
CASRRAGVSYEQYF
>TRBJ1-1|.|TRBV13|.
TGTGCCAGCAGCCGAACCTTCGGAGGGGTATCCACTGAAGCTTTCTTT
CASSRTFGGVSTEAFF
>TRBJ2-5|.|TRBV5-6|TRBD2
TGTGCCAGCAGACTCCGGGGGGGCGGAGAGACCCAGTACTTC
CASRLRGGGETQYF
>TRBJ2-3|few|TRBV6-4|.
TGTGCCAGCTCCCTGAGTCATGGCACAGATACGCAGTATTTT
CASSLSHGTDTQYF
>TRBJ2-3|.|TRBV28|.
TGTGCCAGCGGGGGGACTAGCACAGATACGCAGTATTTT
CASGGTSTDTQYF
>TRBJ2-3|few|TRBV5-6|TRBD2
TGTGCCAGCAGCTCCTTTGGACTAGCGGGCACAGATACGCAGTATTTT
CASSSFGLAGTDTQYF
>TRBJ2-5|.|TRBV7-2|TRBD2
TGTGCCAGCAGCCCCAATGCCCCCAGCGGGGGGGAGACCCAGTACTTC
CASSPNAPSGGETQYF
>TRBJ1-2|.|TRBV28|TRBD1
TGTGCCAGCGTTCCCGGGACAGGTTATGGCTACACCTTC
CASVPGTGYGYTF
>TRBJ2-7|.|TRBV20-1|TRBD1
TGCAGTGTAGCACAGGGGAACGAGCAGTACTTC
CSVAQGNEQYF
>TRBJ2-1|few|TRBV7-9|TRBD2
TGTGCCAGCAGTCCCGGGACTAGCGGGAGGGCAGGAGATGAGCAGTTCTTC
CASSPGTSGRAGDEQFF
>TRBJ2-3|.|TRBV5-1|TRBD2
TGCGCCAGCAGCCCAGGGACTAGCGGGGGCACAGATACGCAGTATTTT
CASSPGTSGGTDTQYF
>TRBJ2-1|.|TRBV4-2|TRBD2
TGTGCCAGCAGCCAAGATTTGGTAGGCGGGGGTCAATACAATGAGCAGTTCTTC
CASSQDLVGGGQYNEQFF
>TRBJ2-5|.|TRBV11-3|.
TGTGCCAGCAGCCTATCTTCCGGAGCCCAGTACTTC
CASSLSSGAQYF
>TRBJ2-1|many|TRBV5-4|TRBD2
TGTGCCAGCAGCACGACTAGCGGGAGCACCTATGAGCAGTTCTTC
CASSTTSGSTYEQFF
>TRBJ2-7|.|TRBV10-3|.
TGTGCCATCAGTACTACGGAGTCCTACGAGCAGTACTTC
CAISTTESYEQYF
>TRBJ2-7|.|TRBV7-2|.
TGTGCCAGCAGCAAGTCAGGCTACGAGCAGTACTTC
CASSKSGYEQYF
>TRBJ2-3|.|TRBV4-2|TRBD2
TGTGCCAGCAGCCAAGGGACTAGCGGGAGGGCCGGAGCAGATACGCAGTATTTT
CASSQGTSGRAGADTQYF
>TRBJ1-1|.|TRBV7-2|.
TGTGCCAGCAATACAGGGTTTTCGAACACTGAAGCTTTCTTT
CASNTGFSNTEAFF